This T cell receptor beta chain was found in a study of CD8 T cells in Susac syndrome. This CDR3 has 14 amino acids. CDR1 and CDR2 from the germline V gene are LGHNA and YSLEER. Trimming stripped 1 base from V and 12 bases from J, with 16 bases between. The authors sequenced TCR beta from blood CD8+ and CD4+ T cells. While CD8+ and CD4+ T cells were isolated negatively, TEMRA cells were enriched by FACS. Remarks on this clonotype: Its antigen is still unknown.

With random hexamers, roughly 0.45 to 1 ug RNA was reverse transcribed. With immunoSEQ multiplex PCR, TCR beta CDR3 was amplified across 54 Vbeta and 13 Jbeta. TCRdb used MiXCR to reprocess the immunoSEQ multiplex PCR reads, holding one entry per CDR3 protein. The table has approximately 280,000 distinct CDR3 sequences, about 88% seen once; the top ten hold around 0.11%. The study, taken as a whole, reports: The number of individuals included in the study's TCR sequencing and HLA analysis was acknowledged as relatively small.

The chain joins TRBV4-3 to TRBJ2-1, with a possible D match to TRBD1 (5 bases). The specimen was CD8+ T cells from PBMCs. This receptor was taken from a human donor with multiple sclerosis. CDR3 loop: CASSQVVSQGLQFF. CDR3 nucleotide sequence: TGCGCCAGCAGCCAAGTTGTGAGCCAGGGTTTGCAGTTCTTC.